The 30 T cell receptor beta chains given below trace back to one sample, sequenced in a study of CD8 T cells in ankylosing spondylitis. Study-level points and caveats: Fewer than ten highly homologous variants made up a TCR beta motif, and this motif appeared characteristic of ankylosing spondylitis blood.

These receptors' antigens are unknown. TCRdb re-called the 5' RACE reads with MiXCR, one entry per CDR3 protein. The profile shows a few hundred thousand distinct CDR3 sequences, roughly 18% of them singletons. The specimen sequenced was blood, either unsorted or a sorted T cell fraction (not recorded which). The receptors were sampled from a male donor with ankylosing spondylitis.

This rearrangement joins TRBV5-6 to TRBJ2-5; unclear D gene. V shed 1 base and J shed 1 base, with 8 bases lying between them. This CDR3 has 14 residues. Per germline, CDR1 SGHDT and CDR2 YYEEEE. CDR3 in amino acids: CASSLYSGQETQYF. The CDR3 DNA reads as TGTGCCAGCAGCTTGTATTCGGGCCAAGAGACCCAGTACTTC.

This chain uses TRBV12-3 or TRBV12-4 with TRBJ2-7; D is perhaps TRBD2 (5 bases). The germline V and J ends were trimmed by 6 bases and 4 bases, with 19 bases remaining between them. The CDR3 loop spans 15 amino acids. The DNA of the CDR3 is TGTGCCAGCAGCCCATTGGGCGAGGGCCGGTACGAGCAGTACTTC. The encoded protein is CASSPLGEGRYEQYF.

This chain uses TRBV20-1 with TRBJ1-3; 7 positions match TRBD1. This CDR3 region has 14 residues. Germline lookup yields CDR1 DFQATT and CDR2 SNEGSKA (reference sequence). Unmatched junction bases numbered 8, after V lost 5 bases and J lost 4 bases. CDR3 sequence: CSAQPRQGGNTIYF. The CDR3 region has the DNA TGCAGTGCTCAACCCCGACAGGGCGGAAACACCATATATTTT.

This clonotype was found a few times. The gene calls are TRBV9 and TRBJ1-4, with D perhaps matching TRBD1 (5 bases). Germline CDR1 is SGDLS and CDR2 is YYNGEE. The V and J ends lost 0 bases and 5 bases respectively, with 14 bases between them. This CDR3 contains 16 residues. The CDR3 region has the DNA TGTGCCAGCAGCGTAGCGGGGGGGAGCTCAAATGAAAAACTGTTTTTT. Its translation is CASSVAGGSSNEKLFF. Using reference TRBV9 and TRBJ1-4 for the parts outside the CDR3, the full variable domain is DSGVTQTPKHLITATGQRVTLRCSPRSGDLSVYWYQQSLDQGLQFLIQYYNGEERAKGNILERFSAQQFPDLHSELNLSSLELGDSALYFCASSVAGGSSNEKLFFGSGTQLSVL.

V gene TRBV18 combines with J gene TRBJ2-3; 10 nucleotides align to TRBD2. The trim removed 1 base at V and 6 bases at J, leaving 4 bases unmatched. Germline CDR1 KGHSH, CDR2 LQKENI. The CDR3 is 15 residues long. The CDR3 reads CASSPQRGGSDTQYF. For the CDR3, the DNA is TGTGCCAGCTCACCACAGCGGGGGGGCTCGGATACGCAGTATTTT.

This clonotype was observed a few times. The chain employs TRBV18 and TRBJ2-1; a possible D gene is TRBD1 (7 bases). Looked up from germline, CDR1 is KGHSH and CDR2 is LQKENI. Trimming removed 2 bases at V and 15 bases at J, with 14 bases between. CDR3 size: 12 residues. The CDR3 loop is CASSPTGQEGFF. The CDR3 nucleotides are TGTGCCAGCTCACCAACAGGACAGGAGGGGTTCTTC.

The chain links TRBV7-2 to TRBJ2-3; D is undetermined. V was clipped by 1 base and J by 2 bases, with 4 bases between them. From germline, CDR1 is SGHTA and CDR2 FQGNSA. The length of the CDR3 is 13 residues. Here the CDR3 reads CASSLGATDTQYF. The CDR3 nucleotides read TGTGCCAGCAGCTTAGGGGCCACAGATACGCAGTATTTT. The full variable domain, in which reference TRBV7-2 and TRBJ2-3 provide the parts outside the CDR3, is GAGVSQSPSNKVTEKGKDVELRCDPISGHTALYWYRQSLGQGLEFLIYFQGNSAPDKSGLPSDRFSAERTGGSVSTLTIQRTQQEDSAVYLCASSLGATDTQYFGPGTRLTVL.

This clonotype has only a few counts. The chain links TRBV12-3 or TRBV12-4 to TRBJ2-5; TRBD2 agrees at 8 bases. The CDR3 has 14 residues. The trim removed 4 bases at V and 5 bases at J, leaving 6 bases unmatched. This CDR3 reads CASSSRGGGETQYF. In nucleotides, the CDR3 is TGTGCCAGCAGTTCACGGGGGGGTGGTGAGACCCAGTACTTC.

The chain recombines TRBV12-5 with TRBJ1-1; D is uncertain. The CDR3 is 17 residues long. Germline V CDR1 and CDR2: LGHNT, FRNRAP. Between the trimmed V and J ends, which lost 0 bases and 1 base, there was a span of 15 bases. In DNA form, the CDR3 reads TGTGCTAGTGGTTTGGTATTTAGCGGCCTTTCGAACACTGAAGCTTTCTTT. Its translation is CASGLVFSGLSNTEAFF.

This clonotype was counted between two and nine times. The chain carries TRBV6-1 and TRBJ1-2; TRBD1 might be the D (5 bases). Germline assignment: CDR1 MNHNS and CDR2 SASEGT. CDR3 size: 14 residues. V lost 6 bases, J lost 2 bases, and 13 bases lay in between. The CDR3 coding sequence is TGTGCCAGCAGAGCTAAGACAGACAACTATGGCTACACCTTC. Translation gives CASRAKTDNYGYTF.

This clonotype was counted only a few times. The chain links TRBV5-1 to TRBJ2-3; D gene unclear. This CDR3 spans 12 amino acids. From germline, CDR1 is SGHRS and CDR2 YFSETQ. Trimming took 5 bases from V and 2 from J, leaving 6 bases between them. Written as DNA, the CDR3 is TGCGCCAGCAGGCTTTCCACAGATACGCAGTATTTT. Translation gives CASRLSTDTQYF.

The V and J genes are TRBV18 and TRBJ1-1; D uncertain. V dropped 2 bases and J dropped 4 bases, with 5 bases sitting between them. This CDR3 has 12 amino acids. CDR1 and CDR2 from the germline V gene are KGHSH and LQKENI. Written as DNA, the CDR3 is TGTGCCAGCTCACCAACCCGCACTGAAGCTTTCTTT. As protein: CASSPTRTEAFF. Variable domain in full (rest from reference TRBV18 and TRBJ1-1): NAGVMQNPRHLVRRRGQEARLRCSPMKGHSHVYWYRQLPEEGLKFMVYLQKENIIDESGMPKERFSAEFPKEGPSILRIQQVVRGDSAAYFCASSPTRTEAFFGQGTRLTVV.

The sample holds a few counts of this clonotype. This chain joins TRBV20-1 and TRBJ2-5, with 8 bases lining up with TRBD1. Germline CDR1 reads DFQATT; CDR2 reads SNEGSKA (reference sequence). Trimming took 2 bases from V and 1 from J; bases not matched to a gene: 3. The CDR3 covers 14 residues. In nucleotides, the CDR3 is TGCAGTGCTAGACTACAGGGGGTCCAAGAGACCCAGTACTTC. The encoded protein is CSARLQGVQETQYF.

This clonotype has just a few counts. The chain has TRBV6-2 or TRBV6-3 and TRBJ1-5; maybe TRBD1 (5 bases). The CDR3 runs 15 residues. With 2 bases removed from V and 5 bases from J, the gap between germline ends came to 13 bases. CDR1 and CDR2 from the germline V gene are MNHEY and SVGEGT. CDR3 region: CASSYDLGQDQPQHF. The CDR3 bases are TGTGCCAGCAGTTACGATTTGGGGCAGGATCAGCCCCAGCATTTT.

This rearrangement joins TRBV6-2 or TRBV6-3 to TRBJ2-1, with 9 positions matching TRBD1. The CDR3 covers 15 residues. Germline V gene lookup returns CDR1 MNHEY and CDR2 SVGEGT. Unmatched junction bases numbered 9, after V lost 5 bases and J lost 7 bases. CDR3 region: CASSAPGQGKNEQFF. CDR3 nucleotides: TGTGCCAGCAGTGCACCGGGACAGGGCAAGAATGAGCAGTTCTTC.

CDR3 sequence (DNA): TGCAGTGCTATACCCGGGACTAGCGGGAAGCCCGAGCAGTACTTC. Protein sequence: CSAIPGTSGKPEQYF. The chain carries TRBV20-1 and TRBJ2-7; 13 positions match TRBD2. Germline V gives CDR1 DFQATT, CDR2 SNEGSKA (reference sequence). CDR3 length: 15 residues. Unmatched junction bases numbered 9, after V lost 4 bases and J lost 6 bases.

Many counts were recorded for this clonotype. The chain carries TRBV6-1 and TRBJ1-6; tentative D call: TRBD1 (5 bases). This CDR3 has 15 amino acids. With 2 bases removed from V and 9 bases from J, the gap between germline ends came to 14 bases. Germline CDR1 and CDR2: MNHNS and SASEGT. CDR3 bases: TGTGCCAGCAGTGAATCGTCAGGGTGGGGTTCACCCCTCCACTTT. Translation gives CASSESSGWGSPLHF.

The sample holds a few counts of this clonotype. V is TRBV6-2 or TRBV6-3 and J is TRBJ2-2, with 9 bases lining up with TRBD2. Germline-derived CDR1 and CDR2 are MNHEY and SVGEGT. The CDR3 is 16 amino acids. Trimming cost V 5 bases and J 4 bases; bases outside gene matches: 8. The CDR3 DNA reads as TGTGCCAGCAGTAGCCCACTAGCGGGCCTCACCGGGGAGCTGTTTTTT. It codes for CASSSPLAGLTGELFF.

This rearrangement joins TRBV6-5 to TRBJ1-1; maybe TRBD1 (5 bases). The CDR3 covers 15 residues. CDR1 is MNHEY, CDR2 SVGAGI, per germline. Trimming shortened V by 0 bases and J by 3 bases, and 11 bases separated the two germline ends. CDR3 DNA sequence: TGTGCCAGCAGTTACTCGTCAGGGAAGTACACTGAAGCTTTCTTT. This sequence encodes CASSYSSGKYTEAFF.

This chain links TRBV27 with TRBJ2-3; D might be TRBD1 or TRBD2, each matching 6 bases. The CDR3 extends over 16 amino acids. V was pared by 3 bases and J by 1 base, with 14 bases between. The germline gives CDR1 MNHEY, CDR2 SMNVEV (reference sequence). CDR3 residues: CASSFRGDWGTDTQYF. CDR3 nucleotide sequence: TGTGCCAGCAGTTTTAGGGGGGATTGGGGCACAGATACGCAGTATTTT.

V is TRBV28 and J is TRBJ2-7; D is unclear. V lost 5 bases and J 2 bases, leaving 13 bases between the germline ends. Looked up from germline, CDR1 is MDHEN and CDR2 is SYDVKM. The CDR3 has 14 amino acids. This chain's CDR3 is CASSGESRAYEQYF. Written as DNA, the CDR3 is TGTGCCAGCAGTGGAGAGAGCCGGGCCTACGAGCAGTACTTC.

This clonotype came up a few times. The chain joins TRBV5-1 to TRBJ2-5; no clear D gene. The CDR3 runs 14 residues. Germline CDR1 is SGHRS and CDR2 is YFSETQ. The ends were cut back, 2 bases at V and 3 bases at J, with 11 bases in the middle. CDR3 sequence (DNA): TGCGCCAGCAGCTTTGGATCGGTTAAAGAGACCCAGTACTTC. It encodes CASSFGSVKETQYF.

V is TRBV18 and J is TRBJ1-1; D is uncertain. V was pared by 6 bases and J by 0 bases, with 20 bases between. CDR1 is KGHSH, CDR2 LQKENI, per germline. CDR3 length: 17 amino acids. CDR3 in amino acids: CASSPGPPTTLNTEAFF. CDR3 DNA sequence: TGTGCCAGCTCTCCCGGCCCCCCAACAACCTTGAACACTGAAGCTTTCTTT. Full variable domain (rest looked up from reference TRBV18 and TRBJ1-1): NAGVMQNPRHLVRRRGQEARLRCSPMKGHSHVYWYRQLPEEGLKFMVYLQKENIIDESGMPKERFSAEFPKEGPSILRIQQVVRGDSAAYFCASSPGPPTTLNTEAFFGQGTRLTVV.

The sample holds a few counts of this clonotype. In DNA, the CDR3 is TGTGCCAGCAGGCGACGCTTAGCCGTCAAAAACATTCAGTACTTC. It is translated as CASRRRLAVKNIQYF. The chain is built from TRBV28 and TRBJ2-4; D uncertain. CDR1 and CDR2 from the germline V gene are MDHEN and SYDVKM. Trimming removed 6 bases from V and 3 bases from J, with 15 bases in between. The CDR3 covers 15 residues.

This clonotype turned up a few times. V usage is TRBV2 and J usage is TRBJ2-3, with D possibly TRBD2 on 5 matching bases. From germline, CDR1 is SNHLY and CDR2 FYNNEI. The V end lost 5 bases, the J end lost 0 bases, and 6 bases lay between the germline ends. CDR3 size: 13 residues. The CDR3 sequence: CASSRESTDTQYF. The CDR3 DNA follows: TGTGCCAGCAGTAGGGAGAGCACAGATACGCAGTATTTT. The full variable domain, with the rest looked up from reference TRBV2 and TRBJ2-3, is EPEVTQTPSHQVTQMGQEVILRCVPISNHLYFYWYRQILGQKVEFLVSFYNNEISEKSEIFDDQFSVERPDGSNFTLKIRSTKLEDSAMYFCASSRESTDTQYFGPGTRLTVL.

With respect to this clonotype: The CDR3 end shows no conserved phenylalanine or tryptophan, and so a read error is likely. V gene TRBV7-2 combines with J gene TRBJ2-2; 8 nucleotides agree with TRBD2. CDR1 and CDR2 (germline): SGHTA, FQGNSA. CDR3 length equals 16 residues. V gave up 9 bases and J gave up 4 bases; unmatched junction bases: 13. In DNA, the CDR3 is TGTGCCAGTAGGCTAATAGCGGGAAGCGCCACCGGGGAGCTGTTTCTT. This gives the protein CASRLIAGSATGELFL.

A few counts support this clonotype. The rearrangement uses TRBV19 and TRBJ1-2; D gene uncertain. The CDR3 is 15 amino acids. The V end lost 3 bases, the J end lost 3 bases, and 14 bases lay between the germline ends. CDR1 is LNHDA and CDR2 is SQIVND in the germline V gene (reference sequence). CDR3 in DNA: TGTGCCAGTAGTATGGAAAACGAAGTCTACTATGGCTACACCTTC. It is translated as CASSMENEVYYGYTF. Complete variable domain (other parts from reference TRBV19 and TRBJ1-2): DGGITQSPKYLFRKEGQNVTLSCEQNLNHDAMYWYRQDPGQGLRLIYYSQIVNDFQKGDIAEGYSVSREKKESFPLTVTSAQKNPTAFYLCASSMENEVYYGYTFGSGTRLTVV.

This clonotype appeared many times. The chain has TRBV18 and TRBJ1-5; possible D gene TRBD1, 5 bases. This CDR3 is built from 14 residues. Trimming took 2 bases from V and 7 from J, leaving 12 bases between them. Germline loops: CDR1 KGHSH, CDR2 LQKENI. The CDR3: CASSPERGGQPQHF. CDR3 bases: TGTGCCAGCTCACCAGAAAGGGGTGGGCAGCCCCAGCATTTT.

The rearrangement uses TRBV20-1 and TRBJ1-6; 7 bases line up with TRBD1. The trim removed 3 bases at V and 7 bases at J, leaving 6 bases unmatched. CDR3 length: 14 residues. Germline CDR1 DFQATT, CDR2 SNEGSKA (reference sequence). The CDR3 DNA is TGCAGTGCTAGCGGAGGACAGGTGAATTCACCCCTCCACTTT. This gives the protein CSASGGQVNSPLHF.

The CDR3: CASSLNNQPQHF. CDR3 DNA: TGTGCCAGCAGCTTGAACAATCAGCCCCAGCATTTT. The chain employs TRBV7-2 and TRBJ1-5; D is undetermined. The CDR3 runs to 12 residues. The germline V and J ends were trimmed by 3 bases and 3 bases, with 3 bases remaining between them. Germline V lookup: CDR1 SGHTA, CDR2 FQGNSA.